These 18 T cell receptor beta chains share one sample of origin, sequenced in a study of blood T cells in healthy people across ages. PCR was performed a second time for roughly 7 to 12 cycles using a sample-barcoded 5' primer and a J-beta primer mix. TCRdb reanalysed the 5' RACE reads using MiXCR and keeps one entry per CDR3 protein. The repertoire includes some 1.7 million distinct CDR3 sequences, roughly 27% of them detected once, and roughly 8% sits in the top ten. The source material was blood. The source of these receptors is a woman aged 25 to 45 in good health.

This clonotype was seen only a few times. The chain carries TRBV6-2 or TRBV6-3 and TRBJ2-1, with TRBD1 matching over 10 bases. The germline CDR1 and CDR2 sequences are MNHEY and SVGEGT. The ends lost 10 bases at V and 4 bases at J; junction bases unmatched: 7. CDR3 length equals 14 residues. DNA for the CDR3: TGTGCCACAAAACCGGGACAGGGGTACAATGAGCAGTTCTTC. It codes for CATKPGQGYNEQFF.

This clonotype has more than one count but fewer than ten. The chain carries TRBV12-3 or TRBV12-4 and TRBJ2-4, with D uncertain. Near its end, the DNA agrees better with TRBJ2-5, so the J call may be wrong. CDR3 size: 12 residues. CDR3: CASSSLAETQYF. The CDR3 DNA reads TGTGCCAGCAGTTCGCTGGCAGAGACCCAGTACTTC.

The chain has TRBV7-9 and TRBJ2-6, with D unclear. The CDR3 has 18 residues. V was clipped by 5 bases and J by 1 base, with 18 bases between them. Germline lookup yields CDR1 SEHNR and CDR2 FQNEAQ (reference sequence). The CDR3 sequence: CASSPKVSAGSGANVLTF. CDR3 DNA sequence: TGTGCCAGCAGCCCTAAGGTTTCCGCCGGGTCTGGGGCCAACGTCCTGACTTTC.

The chain couples TRBV24-1 to TRBJ1-5, with TRBD1 matching over 7 bases. Germline loops: CDR1 KGHDR, CDR2 SFDVKD. The trim removed 4 bases at V and 6 bases at J, leaving 5 bases unmatched. This CDR3 comprises 14 residues. As DNA, the CDR3 is TGTGCCACCAGTGACGCCGGGACAGCTCAGCCCCAGCATTTT. Its protein product is CATSDAGTAQPQHF.

This clonotype was seen a handful of times. The chain links TRBV20-1 to TRBJ2-1; 10 positions agree with TRBD2. The CDR3 sequence is 15 residues long. With 3 bases clipped from V and 10 bases from J, the junction kept 12 bases outside the gene matches. Germline V lookup: CDR1 DFQATT, CDR2 SNEGSKA (reference sequence). The chain's CDR3 is CSARQGSSGGSEQFF. CDR3 nucleotide sequence: TGCAGTGCTAGGCAGGGGTCTAGCGGGGGATCAGAGCAGTTCTTC.

This clonotype was seen only a few times. The genes are TRBV6-2 or TRBV6-3 and TRBJ2-1; 7 nucleotides line up with TRBD2. V lost 4 bases to trimming and J lost 4 bases; unmatched junction nucleotides: 10. CDR3 length: 16 amino acids. Germline-derived CDR1 and CDR2 are MNHEY and SVGEGT. CDR3 residues: CASSFRDYGKYNEQFF. The CDR3, as DNA: TGTGCCAGCAGTTTCCGGGACTACGGGAAATACAATGAGCAGTTCTTC.

The V gene is TRBV7-3, the J gene TRBJ2-3, with 14 bases identical to TRBD2. Germline V gene sequence: CDR1 SGHTA, CDR2 FQGTGA. The CDR3 is 16 residues long. Unmatched junction bases numbered 6, after V lost 5 bases and J lost 5 bases. CDR3 protein: CASSLGTSGGVDTQYF. As DNA, the CDR3 is TGTGCCAGCAGCCTTGGGACTAGCGGGGGCGTAGATACGCAGTATTTT.

On this clonotype: One junction end disagrees with the germline gene, perhaps due to a read error. The rearrangement links TRBV20-1 to TRBJ2-5; no reliable D call. The CDR3 sequence is 12 residues long. In germline, CDR1 is DFQATT, CDR2 SNEGSKA (reference sequence). This chain's CDR3 is CRARADEETQYF. CDR3 sequence (DNA): TGCAGGGCTAGGGCTGACGAAGAGACCCAGTACTTC.

V usage is TRBV5-1 and J usage is TRBJ2-1; tentative D call: TRBD1 (6 bases). The CDR3 runs to 15 residues. The V gene's germline CDR1 is SGHRS and CDR2 YFSETQ. The V gene lost 2 bases and the J gene lost 0 bases, with 9 bases spanning the gap. This CDR3 is CASSFTGNSYNEQFF. The CDR3 coding sequence is TGCGCCAGCAGCTTTACAGGGAACTCCTACAATGAGCAGTTCTTC.

V and J are TRBV2 and TRBJ2-1; TRBD2 matches at 14 bases. Germline loops: CDR1 SNHLY, CDR2 FYNNEI. The V and J ends lost 5 bases and 3 bases, in that order; junction bases with no gene match: 9. This CDR3 spans 18 amino acids. The CDR3 reads CASSKTSGGARYYNEQFF. The CDR3 DNA sequence: TGTGCCAGCAGTAAGACTAGCGGGGGGGCGCGGTACTACAATGAGCAGTTCTTC.

This chain uses TRBV7-9 with TRBJ2-1, with D tentatively TRBD2 (6 bases). Germline loops: CDR1 SEHNR, CDR2 FQNEAQ (reference sequence). The CDR3 contains 14 residues. The germline V and J ends were trimmed by 6 bases and 4 bases, with 13 bases remaining between them. The CDR3 bases are TGTGCCAGCAGACCGAATAGCGGTTACAATGAGCAGTTCTTC. As protein: CASRPNSGYNEQFF.

J is TRBJ2-1 and V is TRBV6-5; 15 bases fit TRBD2. Germline V lookup: CDR1 MNHEY, CDR2 SVGAGI. V lost 5 bases and J lost 7; bases outside the gene matches: 15. The CDR3 consists of 19 residues. CDR3 residues: CASSTTRALGTSGGNEQFF. CDR3 bases: TGTGCCAGCAGTACTACCAGGGCGCTTGGGACTAGCGGGGGGAATGAGCAGTTCTTC.

Many counts were recorded for this clonotype. For the CDR3, the DNA is TGTGCCAGCAGCTTCTTGTCGGGACAGGGAAAACTGTTTTTT. This sequence encodes CASSFLSGQGKLFF. The chain has TRBV7-8 and TRBJ1-4, with 9 positions matching TRBD1. The CDR3 covers 14 residues. The J segment lost 10 bases and the V segment lost 3 bases, leaving 6 bases of the junction unmatched. Germline CDR1 is SGHVS and CDR2 is FQNEAQ.

Only a few counts were recorded for this clonotype. The rearrangement joins TRBV2 to TRBJ1-6, with D uncertain. In germline, CDR1 is SNHLY, CDR2 FYNNEI. V shed 6 bases and J shed 2 bases, with 11 bases lying between them. The CDR3 sequence is 15 residues long. CDR3 DNA: TGTGCCAGCAGAGAGGTGCTTGCCTATAATTCACCCCTCCACTTT. As protein: CASREVLAYNSPLHF.

The chain joins TRBV7-6 to TRBJ1-5, with no clear D. V was trimmed by 0 bases and J by 9 bases, leaving 9 bases between them. The germline gives CDR1 SGHVS, CDR2 FNYEAQ. This CDR3 has 13 residues. The CDR3 protein is CASSLARDGPQHF. The CDR3 DNA is TGTGCCAGCAGCTTAGCTCGGGATGGGCCCCAGCATTTT.

This clonotype was observed a few times. The genes are TRBV9 and TRBJ1-2; D not certain. The germline V gene encodes CDR1 SGDLS and CDR2 YYNGEE. Trimming removed 3 bases at V and 2 bases at J, with 11 bases between. The CDR3 is 14 residues long. CDR3 sequence reads: CASSAQTDNYGYTF. CDR3 sequence (DNA): TGTGCCAGCAGCGCCCAGACCGACAACTATGGCTACACCTTC.

This chain links TRBV10-2 with TRBJ2-4, with D hard to call. The J call may be wrong; the DNA end is better matched by TRBJ2-7. Germline assignment: CDR1 WSHSY and CDR2 SAAADI. The length of the CDR3 is 12 residues. The CDR3 sequence is CASTDGHYEQYF. The CDR3 DNA sequence: TGCGCCAGCACCGACGGTCATTACGAGCAGTACTTC.

This clonotype was counted between two and nine times. V usage is TRBV2 and J usage is TRBJ2-1; 9 bases are shared with TRBD1. This CDR3 spans 13 amino acids. CDR1 is SNHLY, CDR2 FYNNEI, per germline. Trimming cost V 5 bases and J 8 bases; bases outside gene matches: 4. The CDR3 DNA sequence: TGTGCCAGCAGTTGGGACAGGGACGATGAGCAGTTCTTC. Its translation is CASSWDRDDEQFF.